Listed below are T cell receptor beta chains from one sample, sequenced in a study of T cells after posttransplantation cyclophosphamide. Data came from immunoSEQ multiplex PCR; TCRdb stores just in-frame clones and leaves some out. The sample lists some 49,000 clones; around nine tenths were seen once. Sequenced: PBMCs. These receptors were collected from a woman in her forties or fifties in good health and a related stem cell transplant donor. Each CDR3 is given with its conserved first and last residue. A D gene is named only where the DNA matches it firmly. Size is stated for part of the rows, as once, few or many counts, or as a class when the clone is expanded.

cdr3_nt	cdr3_aa	clone_size	d_call	j_call	v_call
TGCGCCAGCGGGGACAGGTTGTCGGACTATGGCTACACCTTC	CASGDRLSDYGYTF	NA	TRBD1	TRBJ1-2	TRBV10-2
TGTGCCAGCAGCTTCGGCCGGACTAGCCAGAATACAGATACGCAGTATTTT	CASSFGRTSQNTDTQYF	NA	TRBD2	TRBJ2-3	TRBV11-2
TGTGCCAGCAGCTTAAGATCAGGGGGCAATCAGCCCCAGCATTTT	CASSLRSGGNQPQHF	NA	NA	TRBJ1-5	TRBV5-6
TGTGCCAGCGTAGGCGACAGGCCCAATCAGCCCCAGCATTTT	CASVGDRPNQPQHF	NA	NA	TRBJ1-5	TRBV7-9
TGCAGCGTTGGGGCGGGAACCTACAATGAGCAGTTCTTC	CSVGAGTYNEQFF	NA	NA	TRBJ2-1	TRBV29-1
TGCGCCAGCAGCTTGGTTACAGAAACCATCGAAGAGACCCAGTACTTC	CASSLVTETIEETQYF	NA	NA	TRBJ2-5	TRBV5-1
TGTGCCAGTAGTATTCGGGCGGGAGGCCCCTACAATGAGCAGTTCTTC	CASSIRAGGPYNEQFF	NA	TRBD2	TRBJ2-1	TRBV19
TGTGCCAGCAGCTCTATGACTAGCGGGGAGACCTACGAGCAGTACTTC	CASSSMTSGETYEQYF	NA	TRBD2	TRBJ2-7	TRBV5-4
TGTGCCAGCAGCACTCGAATAACAGGGGGTCAGCTGTTTTTT	CASSTRITGGQLFF	NA	TRBD1	TRBJ2-2	TRBV14
TGTGCCAGCAGCTTAGCCCAGGCTGGGGAGACCCAGTACTTC	CASSLAQAGETQYF	NA	NA	TRBJ2-5	TRBV7-9
TGTGCCAGCAGCTTAGTCTCAGGGGGCGAAGCTTTCTTT	CASSLVSGGEAFF	NA	TRBD1	TRBJ1-1	TRBV11-2
TGTGCCAGCAGCTTGGGGACAGGGAAGGGCTATGGCTACACCTTC	CASSLGTGKGYGYTF	NA	TRBD1	TRBJ1-2	TRBV11-2
TGTGCCAGCAGTTCCCCCATGAACACTGAAGCTTTCTTT	CASSSPMNTEAFF	NA	NA	TRBJ1-1	TRBV6-6
TGTGCCAGCAGGGACACGTCGAACACCGGGGAGCTGTTTTTT	CASRDTSNTGELFF	NA	NA	TRBJ2-2	TRBV2
TGTGCCAGCAGCCACAGGGGGCGCGCTGAAGCTTTCTTT	CASSHRGRAEAFF	once	TRBD1	TRBJ1-1	TRBV6-1
TGTGCCAGCAGTGAGGGCAGGGGCCAAGAGACCCAGTACTTC	CASSEGRGQETQYF	once	NA	TRBJ2-5	TRBV6-4
TGTGCCAGCAGCTTAGGCGGACAGGGGAGCACTGAAGCTTTCTTT	CASSLGGQGSTEAFF	NA	TRBD1	TRBJ1-1	TRBV11-3
TGTGCCAGCAGCGTCGGAAGCGGCCTTACTTCTGGGGCCAACGTCCTGACTTTC	CASSVGSGLTSGANVLTF	NA	NA	TRBJ2-6	TRBV13
TGTGCCAGCAGTGCTATAGCGGGGCCCTACGAGCAGTACTTC	CASSAIAGPYEQYF	NA	TRBD2	TRBJ2-7	TRBV6-1
TGTGCCAGCAGCCATGGTTCAGGGGGCGACCCCTCTGGGGCCAACGTCCTGACTTTC	CASSHGSGGDPSGANVLTF	NA	TRBD1	TRBJ2-6	TRBV7-6
TGTGCCAGCAGCGGGACTAGCGGGACAGATACGCAGTATTTT	CASSGTSGTDTQYF	once	TRBD2	TRBJ2-3	TRBV11-2
TGTGCCAGCAGCAAGAACAGGGTTGGCGGGGAGCTGTTTTTT	CASSKNRVGGELFF	NA	NA	TRBJ2-2	TRBV7-2
TGTGCCAGCACCTCAAAACCAGGTGGGGCCAACGTCCTGACTTTC	CASTSKPGGANVLTF	NA	NA	TRBJ2-6	TRBV2
TGTGCCAGCTCGATCGGAGTCGCTGAAGCTTTCTTT	CASSIGVAEAFF	few	NA	TRBJ1-1	TRBV6-6
TGTGCCAGCACACCGGGACTAGTATATTTCTTC	CASTPGLVYFF	NA	TRBD2	TRBJ2-1	TRBV7-9
TGTGCCAGCAGTGGCCCCGGGACTAGCGGGGGGGTGCACTACAATGAGCAGTTCTTC	CASSGPGTSGGVHYNEQFF	NA	TRBD2	TRBJ2-1	TRBV2
TGTGCCAGCAGCTTGGGCCCAGGGGAAGCCTACGAGCAGTACTTC	CASSLGPGEAYEQYF	NA	NA	TRBJ2-7	TRBV5-6
TGTGCCAGTAGTACTTCGGTTGAGAACACTGAAGCTTTCTTT	CASSTSVENTEAFF	few	NA	TRBJ1-1	TRBV19
TGTGCCAGCAGTGACTCTACCAAGCGGGGAGCCTCCTACAATGAGCAGTTCTTC	CASSDSTKRGASYNEQFF	NA	TRBD2	TRBJ2-1	TRBV2
TGTGCCAGCAGTTCCACCCCGGGACAGGGCTACGAGCAGTACTTC	CASSSTPGQGYEQYF	NA	TRBD1	TRBJ2-7	TRBV27
TGCGCCAGCAGTGTTTCCTTGGGAGAGAGCTCCTACAATGAGCAGTTCTTC	CASSVSLGESSYNEQFF	NA	NA	TRBJ2-1	TRBV10-2
TGCGCCAGCAGCCTCCGGACTAGCGTGATTCACACAGATACGCAGTATTTT	CASSLRTSVIHTDTQYF	once	TRBD2	TRBJ2-3	TRBV5-1
TGTGCCAGCAGACGGGGGACAGGGACCACTGAAGCTTTCTTT	CASRRGTGTTEAFF	NA	TRBD1	TRBJ1-1	TRBV6-6
TGCGCCAGCAGAGCCGGGACTAGCAGTTACGAGCAGTACTTC	CASRAGTSSYEQYF	NA	TRBD2	TRBJ2-7	TRBV5-1
TGTGCCAGTAGTATCCCCACAGCCGGCGAGCAGTACTTC	CASSIPTAGEQYF	NA	NA	TRBJ2-7	TRBV19
TGTGCCAGCAGGGATCGACACGGGAACACTGAAGCTTTCTTT	CASRDRHGNTEAFF	NA	NA	TRBJ1-1	TRBV2
TGTGCCACCACGCACAGGACAGTCTACAATGAGCAGTTCTTC	CATTHRTVYNEQFF	NA	NA	TRBJ2-1	TRBV28
TGCGCCAGCAGCTTGGGGGGGCGAAATCGGTACGAGCAGTACTTC	CASSLGGRNRYEQYF	NA	NA	TRBJ2-7	TRBV5-1
TGTGCCAGCAGCTTAGAGGCCCTAGCGGGGGAGACCCAGTACTTC	CASSLEALAGETQYF	NA	TRBD2	TRBJ2-5	TRBV7-2
TGCGCCAGCAGCCCAGGGACAGGGGAAACAACTAATGAAAAACTGTTTTTT	CASSPGTGETTNEKLFF	NA	TRBD1	TRBJ1-4	TRBV5-1
TGTGCCAGCACCTTAGCGGGAGGGGTAGATACGCAGTATTTT	CASTLAGGVDTQYF	NA	TRBD2	TRBJ2-3	TRBV2
TGTGCCTCCCGTTCCCTAGCGGGGGGGGACAATGAGCAGTTCTTC	CASRSLAGGDNEQFF	NA	TRBD2	TRBJ2-1	TRBV30
TGTGCCAGCAGCTTACGGACAGGTACCTACGAGCAGTACTTC	CASSLRTGTYEQYF	NA	TRBD1	TRBJ2-7	TRBV11-2
TGCGCCAGCAGCCCAGGACTAGCGGGCGACCGACTAAACACCGGGGAGCTGTTTTTT	CASSPGLAGDRLNTGELFF	NA	TRBD2	TRBJ2-2	TRBV5-1
TGTGCCAGCAGTCCGGGACAGCTGAACTATGGCTACACCTTC	CASSPGQLNYGYTF	NA	TRBD1	TRBJ1-2	TRBV6-1